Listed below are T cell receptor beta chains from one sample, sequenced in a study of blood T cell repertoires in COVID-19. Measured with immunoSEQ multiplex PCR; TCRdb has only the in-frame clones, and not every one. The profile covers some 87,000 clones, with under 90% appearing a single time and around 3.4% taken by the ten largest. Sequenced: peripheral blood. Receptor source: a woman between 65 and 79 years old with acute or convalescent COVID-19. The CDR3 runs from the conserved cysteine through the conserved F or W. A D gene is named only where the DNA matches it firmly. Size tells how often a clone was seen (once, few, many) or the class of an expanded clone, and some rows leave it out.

DNA: TGTGCCAGCAGCTTAATAAGCGGGGTTACCTACGAGCAGTACTTC
CDR3: CASSLISGVTYEQYF
D: TRBD2
size: NA
length: 15
J: TRBJ2-7
V: TRBV7-8

DNA: TGCGCCAGCAGCCAAGCGACTAGTCTCCCCTACAATGAGCAGTTCTTC
CDR3: CASSQATSLPYNEQFF
D: NA
size: NA
length: 16
J: TRBJ2-1
V: TRBV4-1

DNA: TGTGCCAGCAGTTACTCATATCTTCCCCATAATTCACCCCTCCACTTT
CDR3: CASSYSYLPHNSPLHF
D: NA
size: NA
length: 16
J: TRBJ1-6
V: TRBV6-5

DNA: TGTGCCAGCAAGGGGAACAATCAGCCCCAGCATTTT
CDR3: CASKGNNQPQHF
D: NA
size: NA
length: 12
J: TRBJ1-5
V: TRBV6-5

DNA: TGTGCCAGCAGCAACCGACGGGTGTCTGGGGCCAACGTCCTGACTTTC
CDR3: CASSNRRVSGANVLTF
D: NA
size: NA
length: 16
J: TRBJ2-6
V: TRBV27

DNA: TGTGCCAGCAGTTCTAGCGGGGGGGACACCGGGGAGCTGTTTTTT
CDR3: CASSSSGGDTGELFF
D: TRBD2
size: NA
length: 15
J: TRBJ2-2
V: TRBV5-4

DNA: TGCGCCAGCAGCTTGGTATCTGGGCCGAACACTGAAGCTTTCTTT
CDR3: CASSLVSGPNTEAFF
D: NA
size: NA
length: 15
J: TRBJ1-1
V: TRBV5-1

DNA: TGCGCCAGCAGTGGATTCAGCAGGGGCATTCAGTACTTC
CDR3: CASSGFSRGIQYF
D: NA
size: few
length: 13
J: TRBJ2-4
V: TRBV10-1

DNA: TGTGCCAGTAGTGGGGCAGGATGGGATGAAAAACTGTTTTTT
CDR3: CASSGAGWDEKLFF
D: NA
size: NA
length: 14
J: TRBJ1-4
V: TRBV19

DNA: TGCGCCAGCAAAACAGGGGACACAACTAATGAAAAACTGTTTTTT
CDR3: CASKTGDTTNEKLFF
D: TRBD1
size: once
length: 15
J: TRBJ1-4
V: TRBV5-1

DNA: TGTGCCAGCTCACGCGGACAGGATAATTCACCCCTCCACTTT
CDR3: CASSRGQDNSPLHF
D: TRBD1
size: NA
length: 14
J: TRBJ1-6
V: TRBV18

DNA: TGTGCCAGCAGCCTCCGATCGGTTAGGGGCCCCGGGGAGCTGTTTTTT
CDR3: CASSLRSVRGPGELFF
D: NA
size: once
length: 16
J: TRBJ2-2
V: TRBV14

DNA: TGTGCCAGCAGCCGACCGGGACAGGGTAATTCACCCCTCCACTTT
CDR3: CASSRPGQGNSPLHF
D: TRBD1
size: NA
length: 15
J: TRBJ1-6
V: TRBV3-1/TRBV3-2

DNA: TGTGCCAGCAGTCCCTACCCCGATACGCAGTATTTT
CDR3: CASSPYPDTQYF
D: NA
size: NA
length: 12
J: TRBJ2-3
V: TRBV12-3/TRBV12-4

DNA: TGTGCCAGCAGTTACCAGGGGATCAATCAGCCCCAGCATTTT
CDR3: CASSYQGINQPQHF
D: NA
size: NA
length: 14
J: TRBJ1-5
V: TRBV6-5

DNA: TGTGCCAGCAGTAGGATAGGGACAGGCCGTGGTGGCTACACCTTC
CDR3: CASSRIGTGRGGYTF
D: TRBD1
size: few
length: 15
J: TRBJ1-2
V: TRBV28

DNA: TGTGCCAGCAGCCAGGGACAAAAGAACACTGAAGCTTTCTTT
CDR3: CASSQGQKNTEAFF
D: NA
size: NA
length: 14
J: TRBJ1-1
V: TRBV7-2